The next 24 T cell receptor beta chains were all read from a single sample in a study of T-cell reconstitution after alpha-beta-depleted transplantation in children. Researchers prepared the TCRbeta library using unique molecular identifiers, the study reports. TCRdb called the PCR reads again in MiXCR, with one record for every CDR3 protein. Of 900,000 or so distinct CDR3 sequences detected, approximately 15% appear once; the ten largest clones hold just under 5%. The specimen comprised PBMCs, mostly from graft donor cells, sampled 360 days after TCRalphabeta/CD19-depleted stem cell transplant. These receptors originate from a male patient between 5 and 17 years old who had a stem cell transplant for acute lymphoblastic leukemia, so the T cells may come from the graft donor.

This clonotype came up a few times. The chain couples TRBV5-1 to TRBJ2-7; TRBD1 matches 9 bases. The CDR3 spans 14 residues. V shed 3 bases, J shed 4 bases, and the junction held 5 bases outside the gene matches. The V gene's germline CDR1 is SGHRS and CDR2 YFSETQ. DNA for the CDR3: TGCGCCAGCAGCTATAACAGGGGGCGATACGAGCAGTACTTC. Its translation is CASSYNRGRYEQYF.

This clonotype was picked up a small number of times. The chain couples TRBV15 to TRBJ2-1; D unclear. Looked up from germline, CDR1 is LNHNV and CDR2 is YYDKDF (reference sequence). The V end lost 5 bases, the J end lost 6 bases, and 8 bases lay between the germline ends. The CDR3 consists of 12 residues. CDR3 residues: CATSELPNEQFF. For the CDR3, the DNA is TGTGCCACCAGCGAGTTGCCCAATGAGCAGTTCTTC.

This chain connects TRBV2 to TRBJ2-5; 9 nucleotides agree with TRBD2. This CDR3 comprises 14 residues. Germline CDR1 and CDR2: SNHLY and FYNNEI. V trimming: 6 bases; J trimming: 7 bases; junction bases outside the gene matches: 9. CDR3 protein: CASRTSGTDRTQYF. For the CDR3, the DNA is TGTGCCAGCAGGACTAGCGGCACCGATCGGACCCAGTACTTC.

The rearrangement uses TRBV12-3 or TRBV12-4 and TRBJ2-5, with 9 bases lining up with TRBD2. The CDR3 spans 16 residues. J was trimmed by 1 base and V by 3 bases; bases with no gene match: 6. The CDR3 DNA reads as TGTGCCAGCAGTTTGGAACTAGCGGGTGGCCAAGAGACCCAGTACTTC. This sequence encodes CASSLELAGGQETQYF.

The V call is TRBV12-5, the J call TRBJ2-3; D is possibly TRBD1 (6 bases). Trimming took 6 bases from V and 2 from J, leaving 15 bases between them. From germline, CDR1 is LGHNT and CDR2 FRNRAP. The CDR3 contains 15 residues. The CDR3 is CASGLGALNTDTQYF. In DNA form, the CDR3 reads TGTGCTAGTGGCCTGGGGGCGCTGAACACAGATACGCAGTATTTT.

The CDR3 spells CASSRTGAPFSYNEQFF. CDR3 DNA: TGCGCCAGCAGCAGAACAGGGGCTCCCTTCTCCTACAATGAGCAGTTCTTC. V is TRBV5-1 and J is TRBJ2-1; the match to TRBD1 covers 7 bases. The CDR3 has 17 residues. Germline V gene lookup returns CDR1 SGHRS and CDR2 YFSETQ. Trimming cost V 4 bases and J 0 bases; bases outside gene matches: 10.

The chain uses TRBV20-1 and TRBJ1-6, with TRBD1 matching over 8 bases. The CDR3 runs to 15 residues. J gave up 5 bases and V 6 bases, and 9 bases lay outside the gene matches. The germline V gene has CDR1 DFQATT and CDR2 SNEGSKA (reference sequence). CDR3 nucleotide sequence: TGCAGTGCCGTTGCCAGACAGGGGCATAATTCACCCCTCCACTTT. Translated: CSAVARQGHNSPLHF.

This clonotype was recorded at least ten times. The genes are TRBV24-1 and TRBJ2-1; unclear D gene. The germline gives CDR1 KGHDR, CDR2 SFDVKD. The CDR3 is 12 amino acids. V was shortened by 4 bases and J by 6 bases, with 6 bases between the two germline ends. The CDR3 loop is CATSDPFNEQFF. For the CDR3, the DNA is TGTGCCACCAGTGACCCCTTCAATGAGCAGTTCTTC.

This clonotype was detected many times. The chain has TRBV24-1 and TRBJ2-1; 11 bases fit TRBD2. CDR3 length equals 16 residues. Germline CDR1 is KGHDR and CDR2 is SFDVKD. The V gene end was trimmed by 10 bases and the J gene end by 5 bases; junction bases not matched to a gene: 12. In nucleotides, the CDR3 is TGTGCCACGAGTACTAGCGGGAGAGGGGAAAACAATGAGCAGTTCTTC. This codes for CATSTSGRGENNEQFF.

J is TRBJ2-5 and V is TRBV5-1; D might be TRBD1 (5 bases). The CDR3 extends over 19 amino acids. Trimming removed 0 bases at V and 0 bases at J, with 21 bases between. Germline V gene data show CDR1 as SGHRS and CDR2 as YFSETQ. The CDR3 loop is CASSLGLTPTGRYQETQYF. CDR3 nucleotide sequence: TGCGCCAGCAGCTTGGGCCTAACTCCTACAGGACGGTACCAAGAGACCCAGTACTTC.

This clonotype has just a few counts. The CDR3 loop is CASRLTGFQETQYF. CDR3 nucleotide sequence: TGTGCCAGCAGGTTGACAGGGTTCCAAGAGACCCAGTACTTC. The genes are TRBV14 and TRBJ2-5; 7 bases align to TRBD1. Germline assignment: CDR1 SGHDN and CDR2 FVKESK. CDR3 size: 14 residues. V trimming: 6 bases; J trimming: 1 base; junction bases outside the gene matches: 5. Full variable domain (remainder filled in from reference TRBV14 and TRBJ2-5): EAGVTQFPSHSVIEKGQTVTLRCDPISGHDNLYWYRRVMGKEIKFLLHFVKESKQDESGMPNNRFLAERTGGTYSTLKVQPAELEDSGVYFCASRLTGFQETQYFGPGTRLLVL.

The sample holds many counts of this clonotype. J is TRBJ2-7 and V is TRBV12-5; perhaps TRBD1 as D (5 bases). Trimming took off 1 base at V and 5 bases at J, with 9 bases between the two ends. Germline CDR1 and CDR2: LGHNT and FRNRAP. The length of the CDR3 is 13 residues. The CDR3 DNA follows: TGTGCTAGTGGTTTGGGGACAAATAACGAGCAGTACTTC. This gives the protein CASGLGTNNEQYF.

The genes are TRBV20-1 and TRBJ2-7; D uncertain. V lost 6 bases to trimming and J lost 6 bases, with 12 bases between them. The CDR3 contains 11 residues. Germline assignment: CDR1 DFQATT and CDR2 SNEGSKA (reference sequence). Here the CDR3 reads CSANIASEQYF. DNA for the CDR3: TGCAGTGCGAACATAGCATCCGAGCAGTACTTC.

This clonotype was seen only a few times. The chain joins TRBV11-1 to TRBJ2-1; the match to TRBD2 covers 15 bases. The V gene end was trimmed by 3 bases and the J gene end by 0 bases; junction bases not matched to a gene: 3. Looked up from germline, CDR1 is SGHAT and CDR2 is FQDESV (reference sequence). CDR3 length: 18 amino acids. The CDR3, as DNA: TGTGCCAGCAGCTTGGGACTAGCGGGAGGCCACTCCTACAATGAGCAGTTCTTC. Its translation is CASSLGLAGGHSYNEQFF.

The table lists this clonotype with a few counts. The chain is built from TRBV11-3 and TRBJ2-1, with 14 bases identical to TRBD2. The CDR3 extends over 16 amino acids. Trimming removed 4 bases from V and 7 bases from J; junction bases left unmatched: 6. Germline CDR1 is SGHNT and CDR2 is YENEEA. The CDR3 DNA reads TGTGCCAGCAGCTCGGGGACTAGCGGGAGATTTAATGAGCAGTTCTTC. This codes for CASSSGTSGRFNEQFF.

To note about this clonotype: The CDR3 end shows no conserved phenylalanine or tryptophan, and so a read error is likely. This chain uses TRBV4-1 with TRBJ2-4, with 8 bases identical to TRBD1. Germline values: CDR1 MGHRA, CDR2 YSYEKL. The junction had 7 bases not matched to a gene; V was cut back by 6 bases and J by 3 bases. The CDR3 spans 15 residues. CDR3 bases: TGCGCCAGCAGGCAGCCCGGGACAGGCAAAAACATTCAGTACTTA. This translates into CASRQPGTGKNIQYL.

The chain carries TRBV6-5 and TRBJ2-3; D not certain. Trimming left V 5 bases short and J 5 bases short, with 8 bases between. The CDR3 contains 12 residues. Germline CDR1 reads MNHEY; CDR2 reads SVGAGI. In nucleotides, the CDR3 is TGTGCCAGCAGTCCCAGTGTAGATACGCAGTATTTT. Amino acid sequence: CASSPSVDTQYF.

There are many counts of this clonotype. The V gene is TRBV27, the J gene TRBJ2-7; a possible D gene is TRBD1 (5 bases). This CDR3 is built from 12 residues. CDR1 MNHEY and CDR2 SMNVEV come from the germline V gene (reference sequence). Trimming removed 0 bases at V and 6 bases at J, with 6 bases between. In DNA form, the CDR3 reads TGTGCCAGCAGTTTATCGGGGCTCGAGCAGTACTTC. Encoded protein: CASSLSGLEQYF.

V usage is TRBV24-1 and J usage is TRBJ2-3; 10 bases align to TRBD2. The CDR3 is 18 residues long. Germline lookup yields CDR1 KGHDR and CDR2 SFDVKD. Losses at the gene ends were 1 base for V and 0 bases for J; bases not matched to a gene: 6. In DNA form, the CDR3 reads TGTGCCACCAGTGATTTCCCGGGACTAGCGACTAGCACAGATACGCAGTATTTT. The encoded protein is CATSDFPGLATSTDTQYF.

At least ten counts were recorded for this clonotype. This CDR3 reads CASSLAPLASYNEQFF. The DNA for the CDR3 is TGTGCCAGCAGCTTGGCGCCACTAGCGTCCTACAATGAGCAGTTCTTC. The gene calls are TRBV5-8 and TRBJ2-1; 7 bases are shared with TRBD2. Germline lookup yields CDR1 SGHTS and CDR2 YDEGEE. This CDR3 has 16 amino acids. V trimming: 0 bases; J trimming: 1 base; junction bases outside the gene matches: 4.

This clonotype was recorded many times. The chain employs TRBV18 and TRBJ2-7; TRBD1 matches 7 bases. The germline gives CDR1 KGHSH, CDR2 LQKENI. J lost 7 bases, V lost 4 bases, and 16 bases had no gene match. This CDR3 spans 16 amino acids. This CDR3 reads CASSLQGVAATGEQYF. The CDR3 DNA is TGTGCCAGCTCACTCCAGGGGGTTGCCGCCACTGGGGAGCAGTACTTC.

The rearrangement uses TRBV20-1 and TRBJ2-3; weak D call: TRBD2 (6 bases). CDR1 and CDR2 (germline): DFQATT, SNEGSKA (reference sequence). CDR3 length: 15 amino acids. Trimming left V 6 bases short and J 6 bases short, with 22 bases between. The DNA for the CDR3 is TGCAGTGCCCACCCCCGGGACTCTCCTTCTGATACGCAGTATTTT. This encodes CSAHPRDSPSDTQYF.

The V gene is TRBV7-3, the J gene TRBJ2-2; D unresolved. The V gene lost 0 bases and the J gene lost 3 bases, with 11 bases spanning the gap. The CDR3 loop spans 16 amino acids. Looked up from germline, CDR1 is SGHTA and CDR2 is FQGTGA. This chain's CDR3 is CASSLTGIGYTGELFF. The DNA for the CDR3 is TGTGCCAGCAGCTTAACAGGAATCGGATACACCGGGGAGCTGTTTTTT.

The chain combines TRBV29-1 with TRBJ1-2; D is ambiguous. Per the germline V gene, CDR1 is SQVTM and CDR2 is ANQGSEA. Trimming removed 4 bases at V and 7 bases at J, with 7 bases between. The CDR3 extends over 10 amino acids. The CDR3 spells CSVGHGGYTF. CDR3 nucleotides: TGCAGCGTTGGTCATGGTGGCTACACCTTC.